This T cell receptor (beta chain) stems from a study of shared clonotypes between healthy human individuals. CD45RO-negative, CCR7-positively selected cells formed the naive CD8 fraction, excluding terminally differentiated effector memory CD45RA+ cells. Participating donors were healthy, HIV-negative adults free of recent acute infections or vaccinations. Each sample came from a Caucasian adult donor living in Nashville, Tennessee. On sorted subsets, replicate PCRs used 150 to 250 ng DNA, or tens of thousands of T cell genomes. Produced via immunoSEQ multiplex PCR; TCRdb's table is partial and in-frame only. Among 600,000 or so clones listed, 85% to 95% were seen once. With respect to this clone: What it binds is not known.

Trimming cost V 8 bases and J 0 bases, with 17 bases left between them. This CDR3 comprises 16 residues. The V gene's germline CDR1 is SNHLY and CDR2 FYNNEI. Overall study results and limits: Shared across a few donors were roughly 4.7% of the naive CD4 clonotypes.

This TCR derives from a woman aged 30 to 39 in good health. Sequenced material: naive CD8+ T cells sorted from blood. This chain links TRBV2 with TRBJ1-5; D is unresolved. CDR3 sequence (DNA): TGTGCCAGCTCACCCCACGGGGAGGGTAGCAATCAGCCCCAGCATTTT. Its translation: CASSPHGEGSNQPQHF.